This TCR beta chain came from a study of T cells in Graves' hyperthyroidism and ophthalmopathy. Study-level information: The authors collected peripheral blood at initial diagnosis, before any treatment. Notes on the study in general: Onset of ophthalmopathy came a median approximately 6.9 months after the model predicted it.

Trimming took off 5 bases at V and 2 bases at J, with 11 bases between the two ends. This CDR3 is 14 amino acids long. Per the germline V gene, CDR1 is SGHTA and CDR2 is FQGNSA. This clonotype was observed at least ten times. Its antigen is unknown. For ophthalmopathy patients, the Clinical Activity Score was at least 3 and the NOSPECS grade at least 4; duration was under 3 months. TCR beta CDR3 regions were amplified from RNA. HTBI primers were used for first-round RT-PCR of the TCR CDR3. TCRdb independently ran MiXCR on the multiplex PCR reads; one entry per CDR3 protein. This table holds around 600,000 distinct CDR3 sequences, more than 12% found once.

Sequenced: blood. The chain carries TRBV7-2 and TRBJ2-3; a weak D match, TRBD2 (5 bases). This receptor was identified in a woman aged 45-65 years with Graves' ophthalmopathy. The CDR3 DNA follows: TGTGCCAGCAGCGCCACTAGTGCCACAGATACGCAGTATTTT. Protein sequence: CASSATSATDTQYF.